The rows below give T cell receptor beta chains drawn from one sample of a study of blood T cell repertoires in COVID-19. Sequencing used immunoSEQ multiplex PCR; TCRdb keeps in-frame clones, though not all of them. The sample lists under 300,000 clones, 65% to 90% occurring once. The sample comprised peripheral blood. The origin of the receptors is a human donor in a cohort sampled during active COVID-19. Each CDR3 is given with its conserved first and last residue. A D gene is named only where the DNA matches it firmly. For some rows the clone size is stated as once, few or many, or as a class when expanded; others skip it.

TRBD1 | TRBJ2-7 | TRBV5-1 | NA | CASRPGTGAYEQYF | TGCGCCAGCCGACCCGGGACAGGGGCATACGAGCAGTACTTC
TRBD2 | TRBJ2-3 | TRBV29-1 | NA | CSVLVRRIAGGGTTDTQYF | TGCAGCGTGCTCGTGAGGCGAATAGCGGGAGGGGGGACCACAGATACGCAGTATTTT
NA | TRBJ2-3 | TRBV7-8 | NA | CASSSGSGSHTQYF | TGTGCCAGCAGCTCCGGGAGCGGAAGCCATACGCAGTATTTT
NA | TRBJ2-1 | TRBV11-2 | NA | CASSLRVANNEQFF | TGTGCCAGCAGCCTCAGGGTTGCGAACAATGAGCAGTTCTTC
NA | TRBJ1-1 | TRBV7-8 | few | CASSLRSSLTGTEAFF | TGTGCCAGCAGCTTAAGGAGTAGTCTTACCGGCACTGAAGCTTTCTTT
NA | TRBJ2-1 | TRBV2 | NA | CASRGLYNEQFF | TGTGCCAGCAGGGGACTTTACAATGAGCAGTTCTTC
TRBD2 | TRBJ2-3 | TRBV3-1/TRBV3-2 | NA | CASSHTTSGSTDTQYF | TGTGCCAGCAGCCATACGACTAGCGGGAGCACAGATACGCAGTATTTT
TRBD1 | TRBJ2-7 | TRBV14 | once | CASSQGPRDRRTNSYEQYF | TGTGCCAGCAGCCAAGGCCCCCGGGACAGGCGCACGAACTCCTACGAGCAGTACTTC
TRBD1 | TRBJ1-6 | TRBV6-5 | NA | CASRDRVSPLHF | TGTGCCAGCCGGGACAGGGTTTCACCCCTCCACTTT
NA | TRBJ1-4 | TRBV11-2 | NA | CASRDVGAQKLFF | TGTGCCAGCCGTGACGTGGGGGCCCAAAAACTGTTTTTT
NA | TRBJ2-1 | TRBV18 | NA | CASSASTGLSSYNEQFF | TGTGCCAGCTCAGCCTCCACAGGCTTGAGCTCCTACAATGAGCAGTTCTTC
NA | TRBJ2-1 | TRBV10-3 | NA | CAIRENIAAGQFF | TGTGCCATCAGGGAGAACATAGCGGCTGGGCAGTTCTTC
NA | TRBJ2-7 | TRBV11-2 | NA | CASSPFRSSYEQYF | TGTGCCAGCAGCCCGTTTAGGAGCTCCTACGAGCAGTACTTC
NA | TRBJ2-1 | TRBV6-6 | NA | CASTDSYNEQFF | TGTGCCAGCACGGACAGCTACAATGAGCAGTTCTTC
NA | TRBJ2-3 | TRBV5-4 | few | CASSFSGISTDTQYF | TGTGCCAGCAGCTTCTCGGGGATAAGCACAGATACGCAGTATTTT
NA | TRBJ1-1 | TRBV29-1 | NA | CSVLRGGTEAFF | TGCAGCGTGTTGCGGGGAGGTACTGAAGCTTTCTTT
TRBD2 | TRBJ2-2 | TRBV7-9 | NA | CASTPGWLSGRAKGTGELFF | TGTGCCAGCACTCCCGGATGGCTATCCGGGAGGGCTAAGGGTACCGGGGAGCTGTTTTTT
TRBD2 | TRBJ2-7 | TRBV20-1 | NA | CSASETSGYAYEQYF | TGCAGTGCTAGTGAGACTAGCGGGTACGCCTACGAGCAGTACTTC
TRBD1 | TRBJ2-3 | TRBV28 | NA | CASSFSGQGTWNTQYF | TGTGCCAGCAGTTTCTCGGGACAGGGTACATGGAATACGCAGTATTTT
TRBD2 | TRBJ2-1 | TRBV6-6 | NA | CASGVAGNEQFF | TGTGCCAGCGGAGTAGCGGGGAATGAGCAGTTCTTC
NA | TRBJ2-1 | TRBV7-9 | NA | CASSPGGHKDEQFF | TGTGCCAGCAGCCCCGGGGGGCATAAGGATGAGCAGTTCTTC
NA | TRBJ2-7 | TRBV15 | NA | CATSGLVQGSHEQYF | TGTGCCACCAGCGGCTTAGTCCAGGGCAGCCACGAGCAGTACTTC
NA | TRBJ1-2 | TRBV5-1 | NA | CASSPLGRSNYGYTF | TGCGCCAGCAGCCCCCTGGGCAGGTCTAACTATGGCTACACCTTC
NA | TRBJ2-2 | TRBV11-3 | once | CASSSPGTGELFF | TGTGCCAGCAGCTCCCCGGGCACCGGGGAGCTGTTTTTT
TRBD1 | TRBJ2-6 | TRBV6-2/TRBV6-3 | NA | CASSYSRDRGDISGANVLTF | TGTGCCAGCAGTTACTCGCGGGACAGGGGAGACATCTCTGGGGCCAACGTCCTGACTTTC
NA | TRBJ1-1 | TRBV4-1 | few | CASSQVAATENTEAFF | TGCGCCAGCAGCCAAGTAGCGGCGACAGAAAACACTGAAGCTTTCTTT
NA | TRBJ1-5 | TRBV7-9 | NA | CASSLDQGNQPQHF | TGTGCCAGCAGCTTAGATCAGGGGAATCAGCCCCAGCATTTT
NA | TRBJ2-1 | TRBV13 | NA | CASSYSLRRTRYNEQFF | TGTGCCAGCAGCTACTCACTAAGAAGGACTCGCTACAATGAGCAGTTCTTC
NA | TRBJ2-7 | TRBV5-1 | NA | CASSLTGGLGEQYF | TGCGCCAGCAGCTTAACGGGGGGCCTAGGCGAGCAGTACTTC
NA | TRBJ1-1 | TRBV7-9 | NA | CASDNPVNTEAFF | TGTGCCAGCGACAACCCAGTGAACACTGAAGCTTTCTTT
NA | TRBJ1-5 | TRBV12-3/TRBV12-4 | NA | CASSVGDQPQHF | TGTGCCAGCAGTGTCGGGGATCAGCCCCAGCATTTT
NA | TRBJ2-7 | TRBV4-1 | NA | CASSQAKTATYEQYF | TGCGCCAGCAGCCAAGCTAAGACAGCTACCTACGAGCAGTACTTC
NA | TRBJ2-1 | TRBV28 | NA | CAGRPTGSSYNEQFF | TGTGCCGGACGACCTACAGGGAGCTCCTACAATGAGCAGTTCTTC
NA | TRBJ1-3 | TRBV7-6 | once | CASSLVRSSGNTIYF | TGTGCCAGCAGCTTAGTAAGGAGCTCTGGAAACACCATATATTTT
NA | TRBJ2-1 | TRBV30 | NA | CAWVGLTQTFNEQFF | TGTGCCTGGGTCGGACTGACTCAGACGTTCAATGAGCAGTTCTTC
NA | TRBJ1-5 | TRBV20-1 | NA | CSAWAESQHF | TGCAGTGCCTGGGCCGAGTCCCAGCATTTT
TRBD2 | TRBJ2-5 | TRBV10-2 | NA | CASSPLAGGPKTQYF | TGCGCCAGCAGTCCACTAGCGGGAGGGCCGAAGACCCAGTACTTC
NA | TRBJ2-7 | TRBV27 | NA | CASSFGRRYEQYF | TGTGCCAGCAGCTTTGGGAGGCGGTACGAGCAGTACTTC
TRBD2 | TRBJ2-3 | TRBV29-1 | NA | CSDIRLAGGELVTDTQYF | TGCAGCGATATCCGACTAGCGGGAGGTGAATTGGTCACAGATACGCAGTATTTT
NA | TRBJ1-5 | TRBV6-5 | NA | CASRDGSNQPQHF | TGTGCCAGCAGAGACGGGAGCAATCAGCCCCAGCATTTT
NA | TRBJ1-2 | TRBV6-5 | NA | CASRPGAPYGYTF | TGTGCCAGCAGACCAGGGGCGCCCTATGGCTACACCTTC
NA | TRBJ1-1 | TRBV28 | NA | CASSLDRSNTEAFF | TGTGCCAGCAGTTTAGACAGGTCGAACACTGAAGCTTTCTTT
TRBD2 | TRBJ2-1 | TRBV6-2/TRBV6-3 | NA | CASSYSAGLAGDSAYNEQFF | TGTGCCAGCAGTTACAGCGCGGGACTAGCGGGAGACTCGGCCTACAATGAGCAGTTCTTC
NA | TRBJ1-3 | TRBV4-3 | NA | CASSPSHISGNTIYF | TGCGCCAGCAGCCCGTCCCACATCTCTGGAAACACCATATATTTT
TRBD1 | TRBJ2-2 | TRBV19 | NA | CASSATGDTGELFF | TGTGCCAGTAGCGCGACAGGGGACACCGGGGAGCTGTTTTTT